Each of the 29 T cell receptor beta chains below was sequenced from the same sample in a study of blood T cells in healthy people across ages. Together with a sample-barcoded 5' primer, a J-beta primer mix was included in a second PCR lasting about 6 to 11 cycles. TCRdb re-called the 5' RACE reads with MiXCR, one entry per CDR3 protein. The repertoire holds fewer than 1,000,000 distinct CDR3 sequences, with 44% as singletons. What was sequenced was blood. These receptors were collected from a man in his 60s in good health.

This chain connects TRBV24-1 to TRBJ2-3, with 7 bases that match TRBD2. The CDR3 runs 15 residues. CDR1 and CDR2 (germline): KGHDR, SFDVKD. After removal of 5 bases from V and 1 base from J, the junction contained 5 bases not matched to a gene. The CDR3 DNA follows: TGTGCCACCAGTGCTCGGGGGAGGGGCACAGATACGCAGTATTTT. Encoded protein: CATSARGRGTDTQYF.

This clonotype was seen a few times. The V and J genes are TRBV13 and TRBJ1-4, with D possibly matching TRBD1 (5 bases). V lost 5 bases, J lost 8 bases, and 12 bases lay in between. The CDR3 runs 13 residues. CDR1 is PRHDT, CDR2 FYEKMQ, per germline (reference sequence). Written as DNA, the CDR3 is TGTGCCAGCAGCCAGAGGTGGGGCGAAAAACTGTTTTTT. This gives the protein CASSQRWGEKLFF.

This clonotype was seen a few times. The genes are TRBV11-3 and TRBJ2-1; 7 positions agree with TRBD1. The CDR3 is 15 residues long. Per the germline V gene, CDR1 is SGHNT and CDR2 is YENEEA. With 0 bases clipped from V and 4 bases from J, the junction kept 3 bases outside the gene matches. The CDR3 reads CASSLDPGQYNEQFF. The DNA for the CDR3 is TGTGCCAGCAGCTTAGACCCGGGACAGTACAATGAGCAGTTCTTC. The full variable domain, completed using reference TRBV11-3 and TRBJ2-1, is EAGVVQSPRYKIIEKKQPVAFWCNPISGHNTLYWYLQNLGQGPELLIRYENEEAVDDSQLPKDRFSAERLKGVDSTLKIQPAELGDSAVYLCASSLDPGQYNEQFFGPGTRLTVL.

J is TRBJ2-7 and V is TRBV20-1, with D tentatively TRBD1 (9 bases). V lost 4 bases, J lost 3 bases, and 16 bases lay in between. CDR1 and CDR2 from the germline V gene are DFQATT and SNEGSKA (reference sequence). The CDR3 is 14 amino acids. The DNA for the CDR3 is TGCAGTGCTATTAGCGGGACAGGGTTCTACGAGCAGTACTTC. This gives the protein CSAISGTGFYEQYF.

This clonotype was seen a few times. The chain couples TRBV11-1 to TRBJ1-2; D is possibly TRBD1 (6 bases). Germline V gives CDR1 SGHAT, CDR2 FQDESV (reference sequence). V shed 5 bases and J shed 4 bases, with 14 bases lying between them. The CDR3 extends over 14 amino acids. CDR3 DNA: TGTGCCAGCAGCCAGAAGACAGGTCCCTATGGCTACACCTTC. Protein product: CASSQKTGPYGYTF. Full variable domain (rest looked up from reference TRBV11-1 and TRBJ1-2): EAEVAQSPRYKITEKSQAVAFWCDPISGHATLYWYRQILGQGPELLVQFQDESVVDDSQLPKDRFSAERLKGVDSTLKIQPAELGDSAMYLCASSQKTGPYGYTFGSGTRLTVV.

Concerning this clonotype: It may be a read error: a sequence one base away is much more abundant. The genes are TRBV29-1 and TRBJ2-7; 9 bases agree with TRBD2. With V trimmed by 3 bases and J by 7 bases, 13 bases remained unmatched. Germline values: CDR1 SQVTM, CDR2 ANQGSEA. The CDR3 runs 15 residues. CDR3 sequence: CSVDPIAGDDNEQYF. CDR3 sequence (DNA): TGCAGCGTTGATCCTATAGCGGGGGACGACAATGAGCAGTACTTC.

In this sample, this clonotype turned up once. This CDR3 is CASSPQGWAGELFF. The DNA of the CDR3 is TGCGCCAGCAGCCCCCAAGGTTGGGCCGGGGAGCTGTTTTTT. The chain carries TRBV5-1 and TRBJ2-2; D is uncertain. V lost 4 bases, J lost 6 bases, and 13 bases lay in between. CDR1 and CDR2 from the germline V gene are SGHRS and YFSETQ. This CDR3 is built from 14 residues.

The chain uses TRBV4-1 and TRBJ1-3; D not resolved. The germline V and J ends were trimmed by 0 bases and 4 bases, with 4 bases remaining between them. In germline, CDR1 is MGHRA, CDR2 YSYEKL. CDR3 size: 13 residues. CDR3 DNA sequence: TGCGCCAGCAGCCAAGACGCAGGAAACACCATATATTTT. Its protein is CASSQDAGNTIYF.

This sequence joins TRBV7-3 and TRBJ1-6; the match to TRBD1 covers 8 bases. V lost 4 bases, J lost 10 bases, and 6 bases stayed unmatched. This CDR3 region has 14 residues. The germline V gene encodes CDR1 SGHTA and CDR2 FQGTGA. Here the CDR3 DNA reads TGTGCCAGCAGCTCTACAGGGGGAAGGTCACCCCTCCACTTT. This codes for CASSSTGGRSPLHF. Based on the CDR3 plus reference TRBV7-3 and TRBJ1-6, the full variable domain is GAGVSQTPSNKVTEKGKYVELRCDPISGHTALYWYRQSLGQGPEFLIYFQGTGAADDSGLPNDRFFAVRPEGSVSTLKIQRTERGDSAVYLCASSSTGGRSPLHFGNGTRLTVT.

The chain combines TRBV7-9 with TRBJ2-7; tentative D call: TRBD2 (6 bases). V lost 5 bases and J 0 bases, leaving 14 bases between the germline ends. The CDR3 covers 15 residues. The germline V gene encodes CDR1 SEHNR and CDR2 FQNEAQ (reference sequence). This CDR3 is CASSRWDFSSYEQYF. The CDR3 DNA reads as TGTGCCAGCAGCCGTTGGGACTTCAGCTCCTACGAGCAGTACTTC.

This clonotype showed up many times. The chain joins TRBV7-2 to TRBJ2-6; D ambiguous. The CDR3 sequence is 18 residues long. Germline CDR1 reads SGHTA; CDR2 reads FQGNSA. The germline V and J ends were trimmed by 0 bases and 0 bases, with 12 bases remaining between them. Here the CDR3 reads CASSLARHVGSGANVLTF. The CDR3 DNA follows: TGTGCCAGCAGCTTAGCACGGCACGTAGGCTCTGGGGCCAACGTCCTGACTTTC. Variable domain in full (rest from reference TRBV7-2 and TRBJ2-6): GAGVSQSPSNKVTEKGKDVELRCDPISGHTALYWYRQSLGQGLEFLIYFQGNSAPDKSGLPSDRFSAERTGGSVSTLTIQRTQQEDSAVYLCASSLARHVGSGANVLTFGAGSRLTVL.

This chain uses TRBV11-3 with TRBJ2-1; a possible D gene is TRBD1 (5 bases). Germline CDR1 and CDR2: SGHNT and YENEEA. V was cut by 1 base and J by 7 bases, with 11 bases left in between. The length of the CDR3 is 14 residues. The CDR3 protein is CASSLGAGKNEQFF. The CDR3 nucleotides are TGTGCCAGCAGCTTAGGGGCAGGGAAAAATGAGCAGTTCTTC.

A note on this clonotype: A much larger clone lies a single base off, so this may be a read error. The V and J genes are TRBV29-1 and TRBJ2-5, with 7 bases matching TRBD1. The DNA end is more similar to TRBJ2-7, so the J call may be wrong. The CDR3 runs to 12 residues. CDR1 is SQVTM and CDR2 is ANQGSEA in the germline V gene. The CDR3, as DNA: TGCAGCGCTTCCGTAGGGGGCGACGAGCAGTACTTC. Amino acids: CSASVGGDEQYF.

This clonotype was seen a handful of times. V is TRBV30 and J is TRBJ1-2, with TRBD1 identical over 10 bases. CDR3 length: 15 residues. The ends lost 3 bases at V and 8 bases at J; junction bases unmatched: 12. CDR1 and CDR2 (germline): GTSNPN, SVGIG (reference sequence). The CDR3 spells CAWSTARQGAKGYTF. The CDR3, as DNA: TGTGCCTGGAGCACAGCCCGACAGGGGGCGAAGGGCTACACCTTC.

The gene calls are TRBV7-6 and TRBJ1-2; weak D call: TRBD1 (5 bases). The germline CDR1 and CDR2 sequences are SGHVS and FNYEAQ. V was shortened by 1 base and J by 7 bases, with 16 bases between the two germline ends. The length of the CDR3 is 15 residues. DNA of the CDR3: TGTGCCAGCAGCTTAGTTGCAGGGAAAAGTAGTGGCTACACCTTC. It translates to CASSLVAGKSSGYTF.

This rearrangement joins TRBV7-3 to TRBJ1-5; 7 bases agree with TRBD1. The germline gives CDR1 SGHTA, CDR2 FQGTGA. The CDR3 extends over 15 amino acids. V was clipped by 2 bases and J by 3 bases; unmatched bases: 4. CDR3 nucleotides: TGTGCCAGCAGCTTACGCGGACAGGACAATCAGCCCCAGCATTTT. Translation gives CASSLRGQDNQPQHF.

The chain links TRBV18 to TRBJ1-4; D unclear. From germline, CDR1 is KGHSH and CDR2 LQKENI. The CDR3 sequence is 14 residues long. V was clipped by 0 bases and J by 8 bases, with 10 bases between them. CDR3 sequence: CASSPPSAWEKLFF. The CDR3 nucleotides read TGTGCCAGCTCACCACCGTCGGCGTGGGAAAAACTGTTTTTT.

The chain couples TRBV19 to TRBJ2-1; D is uncertain. V was shortened by 7 bases and J by 5 bases, with 9 bases between the two germline ends. CDR1 and CDR2 from the germline V gene are LNHDA and SQIVND (reference sequence). The CDR3 runs to 12 residues. CDR3 residues: CASTNSHNEQFF. The CDR3 nucleotides are TGTGCCAGTACTAACAGCCACAATGAGCAGTTCTTC.

V usage is TRBV24-1 and J usage is TRBJ2-7; D uncertain. Germline-derived CDR1 and CDR2 are KGHDR and SFDVKD. This CDR3 has 11 amino acids. V was cut by 10 bases and J by 4 bases, with 10 bases left in between. The CDR3 DNA sequence: TGTGCCACTATTAGACAATACGAGCAGTACTTC. Residues: CATIRQYEQYF.

This chain connects TRBV20-1 to TRBJ2-5, with 13 bases that match TRBD2. The junction had 3 bases not matched to a gene; V was cut back by 4 bases and J by 4 bases. The CDR3 is made up of 14 amino acids. Looked up from germline, CDR1 is DFQATT and CDR2 is SNEGSKA (reference sequence). The CDR3 DNA follows: TGCAGTGCTATCGGACTAGCGGGGGTAGAGACCCAGTACTTC. Protein product: CSAIGLAGVETQYF.

The chain uses TRBV7-2 and TRBJ2-7; weak D call: TRBD1 (6 bases). The CDR3 is made up of 14 amino acids. Per germline, CDR1 SGHTA and CDR2 FQGNSA. V shed 2 bases and J shed 7 bases, with 15 bases lying between them. CDR3 loop: CASSLTSGAWEQYF. The CDR3 coding sequence is TGTGCCAGCAGCTTAACCTCAGGGGCCTGGGAGCAGTACTTC. The full variable domain, completed using reference TRBV7-2 and TRBJ2-7, is GAGVSQSPSNKVTEKGKDVELRCDPISGHTALYWYRQSLGQGLEFLIYFQGNSAPDKSGLPSDRFSAERTGGSVSTLTIQRTQQEDSAVYLCASSLTSGAWEQYFGPGTRLTVT.

The rearrangement links TRBV30 to TRBJ2-3; tentatively, D is TRBD1 or TRBD2 (5 bases each). Looked up from germline, CDR1 is GTSNPN and CDR2 is SVGIG (reference sequence). V lost 3 bases to trimming and J lost 2 bases, with 15 bases between them. This CDR3 spans 15 amino acids. This CDR3 reads CAWSGDAGLTDTQYF. CDR3 coding DNA: TGTGCCTGGAGCGGGGACGCCGGTCTCACAGATACGCAGTATTTT. The entire variable domain, with the rest obtained from reference TRBV30 and TRBJ2-3, is as follows: SQTIHQWPATLVQPVGSPLSLECTVEGTSNPNLYWYRQAAGRGLQLLFYSVGIGQISSEVPQNLSASRPQDRQFILSSKKLLLSDSGFYLCAWSGDAGLTDTQYFGPGTRLTVL.

A few counts support this clonotype. This chain uses TRBV6-2 or TRBV6-3 with TRBJ2-7, with no clear D. V dropped 6 bases and J dropped 5 bases, with 8 bases sitting between them. The CDR3 extends over 11 amino acids. Germline CDR1 is MNHEY and CDR2 is SVGEGT. DNA for the CDR3: TGTGCCAGCAGCGGGTTCCACGAGCAGTACTTC. It codes for CASSGFHEQYF.

Points on this clonotype: Sequence at one end of the junction differs from germline and may be a read error. The gene calls are TRBV28 and TRBJ2-1; TRBD1 agrees at 7 bases. The CDR3 contains 11 residues. The germline V gene encodes CDR1 MDHEN and CDR2 SYDVKM. DNA for the CDR3: TGTGCCGGCAGCTTCCCGGGACAGCCGTTCTTC. Translation gives CAGSFPGQPFF.

The chain has TRBV5-1 and TRBJ2-5, with D possibly being TRBD2 (5 bases). This CDR3 region has 12 residues. V was shortened by 0 bases and J by 7 bases, with 7 bases between the two germline ends. The germline gives CDR1 SGHRS, CDR2 YFSETQ. The CDR3 protein is CASSLAEGTQYF. In DNA form, the CDR3 reads TGCGCCAGCAGCTTGGCAGAGGGGACCCAGTACTTC.

This clonotype has just a few counts. This may arise from a read error, as a much more abundant clone is one base away. The chain recombines TRBV7-2 with TRBJ1-1; D is unclear. V was cut by 5 bases and J by 3 bases, with 13 bases left in between. This CDR3 contains 14 residues. Germline V gives CDR1 SGHTA, CDR2 FQGNSA. CDR3 nucleotide sequence: TGTGCCAGCAGCGTAGGTGTCAGAGACACTGAAGCTTTCTTT. Translating it yields CASSVGVRDTEAFF.

The CDR3 loop is CASSYGGSGGSDTQYF. The CDR3 DNA reads TGTGCCAGCAGTTACGGAGGGAGCGGGGGTTCAGATACGCAGTATTTT. The rearrangement uses TRBV6-6 and TRBJ2-3; TRBD2 matches at 8 bases. Germline CDR1 MNHNY, CDR2 SVGAGI (reference sequence). The CDR3 sequence is 16 residues long. Germline trimming cut 2 bases from V and 4 bases from J; bases unmatched to any gene: 8.

The chain combines TRBV3-1 with TRBJ1-2, with 11 bases fitting TRBD1. CDR1 and CDR2 (germline): LGHDT, YNNKEL (reference sequence). The CDR3 has 15 residues. J was trimmed by 5 bases and V by 5 bases; bases with no gene match: 7. CDR3 sequence (DNA): TGTGCCAGCAGCAGCTTCGGGACAGGGGGATATGGCTACACCTTC. This sequence encodes CASSSFGTGGYGYTF.

On this clonotype itself: A junction end diverges from the germline sequence, so it may reflect a read error. The chain recombines TRBV20-1 with TRBJ2-3; D tentatively reads TRBD1 or TRBD2 (6 bases each). Germline V gene sequence: CDR1 DFQATT, CDR2 SNEGSKA (reference sequence). This CDR3 is built from 12 residues. The DNA of the CDR3 is TGCAGTACTAGCCCAGGGGCAGATACGCAGTATTTT. Protein sequence: CSTSPGADTQYF.